The clone carrying this TCR beta chain has at least ten counts. The data were taken from a study of T cells in Graves' hyperthyroidism and ophthalmopathy. The junction had 7 bases not matched to a gene; V was cut back by 5 bases and J by 0 bases. Germline assignment: CDR1 SEHNR and CDR2 FQNEAQ (reference sequence). CDR3 length: 16 amino acids. Amplified TCR beta CDR3 regions came from RNA transcripts. The HTBI set primed first-round TCR CDR3 RT-PCR. TCRdb redid the calling of the multiplex PCR reads with MiXCR, one entry per CDR3 protein. The sample records some 270,000 distinct CDR3 sequences, about an eighth being singletons.

This chain uses TRBV7-9 with TRBJ2-3; TRBD2 matches 8 bases. This clonotype originated in a woman in her 30s with Graves' hyperthyroidism that later progressed to Graves' ophthalmopathy. Specimen: blood. The CDR3, as DNA: TGTGCCAGCAGCCAACTAGCGGTATCTAGCACAGATACGCAGTATTTT. It codes for CASSQLAVSSTDTQYF.